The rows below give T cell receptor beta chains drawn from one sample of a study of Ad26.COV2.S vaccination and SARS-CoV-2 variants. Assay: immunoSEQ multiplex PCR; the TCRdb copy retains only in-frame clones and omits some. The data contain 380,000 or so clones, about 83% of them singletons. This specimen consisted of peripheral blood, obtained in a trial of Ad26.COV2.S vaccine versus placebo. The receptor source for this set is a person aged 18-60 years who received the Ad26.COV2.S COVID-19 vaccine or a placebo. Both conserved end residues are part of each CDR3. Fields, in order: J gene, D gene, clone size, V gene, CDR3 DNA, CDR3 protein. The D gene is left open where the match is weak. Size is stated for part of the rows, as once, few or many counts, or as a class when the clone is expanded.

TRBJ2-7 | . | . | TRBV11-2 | TGTGCCAGCAGCGCCGGGGGGCCGGGGAACGAGCAGTACTTC | CASSAGGPGNEQYF
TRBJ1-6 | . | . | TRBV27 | TGTGCCAGCAGTTTATCGAACGGGGGCAATTCACCCCTCCACTTT | CASSLSNGGNSPLHF
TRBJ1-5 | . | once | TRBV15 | TGTGCCACCAGCAGACAGCTCAATTTGGAAGGAGTCCAGCATTTT | CATSRQLNLEGVQHF
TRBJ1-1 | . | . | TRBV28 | TGTGCCAGCTCGCTAGAGGGGAACACTGAAGCTTTCTTT | CASSLEGNTEAFF
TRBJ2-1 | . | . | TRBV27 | TGTGCCAGCAGTTCCCCGGCGGGGGCGAATTACAATGAGCAGTTCTTC | CASSSPAGANYNEQFF
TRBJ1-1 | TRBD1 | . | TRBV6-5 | TGTGCCAGCATCTCACAGGGGGACACTGAAGCTTTCTTT | CASISQGDTEAFF
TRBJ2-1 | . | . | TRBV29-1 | TGCAGCGTTGAAGGGAGGAGCTCCTACAATGAGCAGTTCTTC | CSVEGRSSYNEQFF
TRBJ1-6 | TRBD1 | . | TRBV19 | TGTGCCAGTAGTATGTGGCAGGGGGAGAGCTCCTATAATTCACCCCTCCACTTT | CASSMWQGESSYNSPLHF
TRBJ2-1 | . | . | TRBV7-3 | TGTGCCAGCAGCCCCGGGGGTAGCTCCTACAATGAGCAGTTCTTC | CASSPGGSSYNEQFF
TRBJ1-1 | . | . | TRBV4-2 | TGTGCCAGCAGTGGTGGGGCCGTGAACACTGAAGCTTTCTTT | CASSGGAVNTEAFF
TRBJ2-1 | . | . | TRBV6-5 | TGTGCCAGCACATCGGCGGGGCCGGGGGACAATGAGCAGTTCTTC | CASTSAGPGDNEQFF
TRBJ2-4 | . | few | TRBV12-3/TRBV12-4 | TGTGCCAGCAGTTTTCGGAGGGAGAGGATTCAGTACTTC | CASSFRRERIQYF
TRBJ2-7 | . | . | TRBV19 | TGTGCCAGTAGTATAGGGGGCTACGAGCAGTACTTC | CASSIGGYEQYF
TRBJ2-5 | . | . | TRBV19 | TGTGCCAGTTCCCCGGGACCCCTAAAGGGGGAGACCCAGTACTTC | CASSPGPLKGETQYF
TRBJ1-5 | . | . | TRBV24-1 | TGTGCCACCAGTGATGGGGAAACTAAGGGGCCCCAGCATTTT | CATSDGETKGPQHF
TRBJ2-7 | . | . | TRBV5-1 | TGCGCCAGCAGCTTGGGAGGACGTAGCTCCTACGAGCAGTACTTC | CASSLGGRSSYEQYF
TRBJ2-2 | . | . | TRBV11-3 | TGTGCCAGCAGCTTAGGAAGGGTTGGAGCCGGGGAGCTGTTTTTT | CASSLGRVGAGELFF
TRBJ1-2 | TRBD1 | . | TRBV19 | TGTGCCACCTCCTACACCGGGACAGGGGCCTATGGCTACACCTTC | CATSYTGTGAYGYTF
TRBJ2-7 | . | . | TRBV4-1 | TGCGCCAGCAGCCAAGATGCAGGGGTAGCCTACGAGCAGTACTTC | CASSQDAGVAYEQYF
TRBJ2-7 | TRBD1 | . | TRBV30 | TGTGCCTGGAGGGATGGGACAGCAAATCCCTACGAGCAGTACTTC | CAWRDGTANPYEQYF
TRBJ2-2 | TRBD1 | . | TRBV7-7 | TGTGCCAGCAGTCCCGGGACAGGGAACACCGGGGAGCTGTTTTTT | CASSPGTGNTGELFF
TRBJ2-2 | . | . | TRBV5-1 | TGCGCCAGCAGCCCCGACCACACCGGGGAGCTGTTTTTT | CASSPDHTGELFF
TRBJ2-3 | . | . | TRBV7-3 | TGTGCCAGCAGCCCGGGCGGCCGCGGGGGCCTAGATACGCAGTATTTT | CASSPGGRGGLDTQYF
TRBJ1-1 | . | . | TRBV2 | TGTGCCAGCAGCCTAAACGGGGGGGTGAACACTGAAGCTTTCTTT | CASSLNGGVNTEAFF
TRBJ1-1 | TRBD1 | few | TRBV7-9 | TGTGCCAGCAGACGTAGACAGGGGGCTATGAACACTGAAGCTTTCTTT | CASRRRQGAMNTEAFF
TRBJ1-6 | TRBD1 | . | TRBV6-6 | TGTGCCAGCAGGGGGGCAGGGGGAGCACCCCTCCACTTT | CASRGAGGAPLHF
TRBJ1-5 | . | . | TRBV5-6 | TGTGCCAGCAGCTCGTCGGGCTTTAATTATCAGCCCCAGCATTTT | CASSSSGFNYQPQHF
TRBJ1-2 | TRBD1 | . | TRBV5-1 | TGCGCCAGCAGCTCCGGACAGGGCAAGGGGTATGGCTACACCTTC | CASSSGQGKGYGYTF
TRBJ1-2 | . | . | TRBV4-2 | TGTGCCAGCAGCCAAGTAAGGGGAAACTATGGCTACACCTTC | CASSQVRGNYGYTF
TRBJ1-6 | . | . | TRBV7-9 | TGTGCCAGCAGGGGGGCAGGGGACAATTCACCCCTCCACTTT | CASRGAGDNSPLHF
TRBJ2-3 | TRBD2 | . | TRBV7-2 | TGTGCCAGCAGCTTGACTAGCGGGGGCGAAATAAGCACAGATACGCAGTATTTT | CASSLTSGGEISTDTQYF
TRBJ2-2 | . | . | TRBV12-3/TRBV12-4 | TGTGCCAGCAGTCTTTGGCCCGGGGAGCTGTTTTTT | CASSLWPGELFF
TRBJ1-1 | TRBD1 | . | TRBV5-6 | TGTGCCAGCAGCATTCCTTACAGGGGAACAGGGGGCACTGAAGCTTTCTTT | CASSIPYRGTGGTEAFF
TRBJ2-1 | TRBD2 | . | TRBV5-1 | TGCGCCAGCAGCTTAGCGGGACTAGCGGGGGATGAGCAGTTCTTC | CASSLAGLAGDEQFF
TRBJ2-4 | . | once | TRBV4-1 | TGCGCCAGCAGCCGAGAGGGCTCGGGGGACCGCAAAAACATTCAGTACTTC | CASSREGSGDRKNIQYF
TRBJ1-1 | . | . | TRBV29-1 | TGCAGCGTTTCCAGGGTAAACACTGAAGCTTTCTTT | CSVSRVNTEAFF
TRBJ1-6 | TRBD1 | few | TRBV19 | TGTGCCAGTAGTATTACGGGGGACAGGAATTCACCCCTCCACTTT | CASSITGDRNSPLHF
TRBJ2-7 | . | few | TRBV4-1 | TGCGCCAGCAGCCCCTACCCCAGGGGGGCCTCCTACGAGCAGTACTTC | CASSPYPRGASYEQYF
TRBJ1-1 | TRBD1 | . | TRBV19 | TGTGCCAGTGGGGACAGCCGTTTTGAAGCTTTCTTT | CASGDSRFEAFF
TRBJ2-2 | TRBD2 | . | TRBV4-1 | TGCGCCAGCAGCCAAGGGCGACTAGCGGGGGGGCCATATGACGGGGAGCTGTTTTTT | CASSQGRLAGGPYDGELFF
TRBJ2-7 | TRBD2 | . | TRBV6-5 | TGTGCCAGCAGAGCCGGGACTAGCGGGAGAGACGAGCAGTACTTC | CASRAGTSGRDEQYF
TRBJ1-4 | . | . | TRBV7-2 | TGTGCCAGCAGCCAAGGGACTATTCCTAATGAAAAACTGTTTTTT | CASSQGTIPNEKLFF
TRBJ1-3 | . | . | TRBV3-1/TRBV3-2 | TGTGCCAGCAGCGCCACTGGAAACACCATATATTTT | CASSATGNTIYF
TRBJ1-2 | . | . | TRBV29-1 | TGCAGCGGCTTGGGTAACTATGGCTACACCTTC | CSGLGNYGYTF
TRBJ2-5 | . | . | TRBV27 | TGTGCCAGCAAGGGGTTAAACCAAGAGACCCAGTACTTC | CASKGLNQETQYF
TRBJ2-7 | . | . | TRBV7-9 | TGTGCCAGCAGCGGTACCGGGACGACCTCCTACGAGCAGTACTTC | CASSGTGTTSYEQYF
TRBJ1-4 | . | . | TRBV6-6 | TGTGCCAGCAGTTACTTCCCGGGACGGAATAATGAAAAACTGTTTTTT | CASSYFPGRNNEKLFF
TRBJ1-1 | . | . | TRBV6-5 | TGTGCCAGCAGTTACTCAGAATTGAACACTGAAGCTTTCTTT | CASSYSELNTEAFF
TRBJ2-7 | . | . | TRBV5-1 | TGCGCCAGCAGCGGTTATAGCGTGAGCTCCTACGAGCAGTACTTC | CASSGYSVSSYEQYF
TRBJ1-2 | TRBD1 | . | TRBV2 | TGTGCCAGCAGTCTTGACAGGGGGCCCTATGGCTACACCTTC | CASSLDRGPYGYTF
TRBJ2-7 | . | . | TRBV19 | TGTGCCAGTATGGGTGACACTCCCTACGAGCAGTACTTC | CASMGDTPYEQYF
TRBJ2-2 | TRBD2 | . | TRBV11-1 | TGTGCCAGCAGCTTAGAACTAGCGGACACCGGGGAGCTGTTTTTT | CASSLELADTGELFF
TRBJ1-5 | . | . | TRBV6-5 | TGTGCCAGCAGTTACTCGGAAGGGACGGAGCCCCAGCATTTT | CASSYSEGTEPQHF
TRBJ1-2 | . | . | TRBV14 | TGTGCCAGCAGCCACGTCCAGGGGATGTCACCTGGCTACACCTTC | CASSHVQGMSPGYTF
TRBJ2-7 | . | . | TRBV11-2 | TGTGCCAGCAGCTCGGTTGGCGGCAGGCTCGAGCAGTACTTC | CASSSVGGRLEQYF